This is a list of T cell receptor beta chains from one sample in a study of patients and donors after allogeneic stem cell transplantation. TCRdb re-derived calls from the RT-PCR reads in MiXCR, one entry per CDR3 protein. Of fewer than 200,000 distinct CDR3 sequences listed, roughly 30% are singletons. What was sequenced was blood, either unsorted or a sorted T cell fraction (not recorded which). These receptors came from a human donor who was either an allogeneic HSCT recipient or a stem cell or donor lymphocyte infusion donor (not recorded which). It is not recorded whose cells these are; they may come from a transplant donor. Each CDR3 is given with its conserved first and last residue. A D gene is named only where the DNA matches it firmly. Some rows have no size entry. The others give once, few or many, or a class for an expanded clone.

D | J | length | V | size | CDR3 | DNA
NA | TRBJ2-1 | 11 | TRBV12-3/TRBV12-4 | many | CASSQGGEQFF | TGTGCCAGCAGCCAGGGGGGTGAGCAGTTCTTC
TRBD2 | TRBJ2-1 | 16 | TRBV4-3 | NA | CASSQGLARSYNEQFF | TGCGCCAGCAGCCAGGGACTAGCGAGATCCTACAATGAGCAGTTCTTC
NA | TRBJ1-5 | 12 | TRBV12-3/TRBV12-4 | NA | CASSTLSQPQHF | TGTGCCAGCAGTACTTTGAGTCAGCCCCAGCATTTT
NA | TRBJ2-1 | 13 | TRBV7-6 | NA | CASSSGIGAGQFF | TGTGCCAGCAGCTCCGGTATCGGGGCAGGTCAGTTCTTC
NA | TRBJ2-3 | 16 | TRBV25-1 | NA | CASSEYFPAGTDTQYF | TGTGCCAGCAGTGAATACTTTCCTGCGGGTACAGATACGCAGTATTTT
NA | TRBJ1-2 | 12 | TRBV25-1 | NA | CASSEYLYGYTF | TGTGCCAGCAGTGAATATCTTTATGGCTACACCTTC
TRBD2 | TRBJ2-1 | 14 | TRBV18 | NA | CASSPSERTRAQFF | TGTGCCAGCTCACCGTCAGAGAGGACTAGAGCGCAGTTCTTC
TRBD2 | TRBJ2-1 | 14 | TRBV5-6 | NA | CASRIGLAGNEQFF | TGTGCCAGCAGAATAGGACTAGCCGGAAATGAGCAGTTCTTC
TRBD2 | TRBJ2-7 | 17 | TRBV10-3 | NA | CAISGLAGGLSSYEQYF | TGTGCCATCAGTGGATTAGCGGGAGGGCTCAGCTCCTACGAGCAGTACTTC
TRBD1 | TRBJ1-5 | 16 | TRBV4-1 | few | CASSQDGGQGSQPQHF | TGCGCCAGCAGCCAAGATGGGGGACAGGGGTCTCAGCCCCAGCATTTT
TRBD2 | TRBJ2-3 | 15 | TRBV6-2/TRBV6-3 | few | CATLRLAGRADTQYF | TGTGCCACATTAAGACTAGCGGGTCGCGCAGATACGCAGTATTTT
NA | TRBJ1-1 | 17 | TRBV6-5 | few | CASSYNPLNRRRTEAFF | TGTGCCAGCAGTTACAATCCTCTTAATAGGCGGCGCACTGAAGCTTTCTTT
NA | TRBJ2-2 | 13 | TRBV7-3 | NA | CASSRVPAGELFF | TGTGCCAGCAGCAGGGTCCCTGCCGGGGAGCTGTTTTTT
NA | TRBJ2-7 | 14 | TRBV5-1 | NA | CASSLAGTSYEQYF | TGCGCCAGCAGCTTGGCTGGGACCTCCTACGAGCAGTACTTC
TRBD1 | TRBJ1-2 | 15 | TRBV5-6 | few | CASSFPGQGRHGYTF | TGTGCCAGCAGCTTCCCGGGACAGGGAAGACATGGCTACACCTTC
NA | TRBJ2-5 | 14 | TRBV19 | NA | CASRKRGRRETQYF | TGTGCCAGCAGGAAGAGGGGACGGAGGGAGACCCAGTACTTC
NA | TRBJ2-5 | 16 | TRBV3-1 | NA | CASSQTRERDRETQYF | TGTGCCAGCAGCCAAACACGGGAGCGGGACAGAGAGACCCAGTACTTC
NA | TRBJ1-5 | 13 | TRBV27 | few | CASSFMGHQPQHF | TGTGCCAGCAGTTTCATGGGCCATCAGCCCCAGCATTTT
TRBD1 | TRBJ2-3 | 14 | TRBV7-9 | NA | CASTQGTATDTQYF | TGTGCCAGCACCCAAGGGACAGCCACAGATACGCAGTATTTT
NA | TRBJ2-2 | 15 | TRBV9 | NA | CASSWGSGNTGELFF | TGTGCCAGCAGCTGGGGGAGTGGAAACACCGGGGAGCTGTTTTTT
NA | TRBJ1-4 | 16 | TRBV4-2 | NA | CASGNNPGRSSEELFF | TGTGCCAGCGGTAACAATCCGGGGCGCTCTAGTGAAGAACTGTTTTTT
NA | TRBJ1-4 | 14 | TRBV11-2 | many | CASSFGTANEKLFF | TGTGCCAGCAGCTTTGGGACGGCGAATGAAAAACTGTTTTTT
NA | TRBJ2-7 | 11 | TRBV3-1 | NA | CASSQGDEQYF | TGTGCCAGCAGCCAAGGAGACGAGCAGTACTTC
NA | TRBJ2-7 | 14 | TRBV30 | NA | CAWSVHGLYYEQYF | TGTGCCTGGAGTGTACACGGACTTTACTACGAGCAGTACTTC
NA | TRBJ1-2 | 14 | TRBV4-3 | NA | CASSPGTENYGYTF | TGCGCCAGCAGCCCCGGGACGGAAAACTATGGCTACACCTTC